Below, 9 T cell receptor beta chains from the same sample are listed, as sequenced in a study of neoadjuvant anti-PD-1 for oral cavity cancer (dated by TCRdb to about 2021). Explained via the paper, the time point label denotes: after neoadjuvant nivolumab, at surgical resection. The library relied on the immunoSEQ multiplex PCR assay. Not all clones reach the TCRdb copy of this immuneACCESS table, which keeps in-frame sequences only. Checked studies attribute under half of the gap to unresolved V genes and leave the rest unexplained. Counted in this sample were approximately 16,000 clones; roughly two fifths of them appeared once. About 39% of the sample is in the top ten clones. Sample: tumor tissue, taken after nivolumab (anti-PD-1) treatment. These receptor sequences come from a person aged 35 to 85 with oral cavity squamous cell carcinoma.

This clone was picked up a small number of times. As DNA, the CDR3 is TGTGCCAGCATGGGGGGCACAGATACGCAGTATTTT. Residues: CASMGGTDTQYF. This sequence joins TRBV6-1 and TRBJ2-3, with D perhaps given as TRBD1 or TRBD2 (5 bases each). Trimming shortened V by 7 bases and J by 1 base, and 6 bases separated the two germline ends. Germline loops: CDR1 MNHNS, CDR2 SASEGT. The CDR3 totals 12 residues.

This clone was seen a few times. V gene TRBV5-1 combines with J gene TRBJ2-3; no clear D gene. The V gene lost 0 bases and the J gene lost 1 base, with 9 bases spanning the gap. From germline, CDR1 is SGHRS and CDR2 YFSETQ. This CDR3 spans 15 amino acids. CDR3: CASSLELVGTDTQYF. Here the CDR3 DNA reads TGCGCCAGCAGCTTGGAGCTAGTTGGCACAGATACGCAGTATTTT.

Concerning this clone itself: A single base separates this from a much larger clone, so it may be a read error. The chain is built from TRBV5-1 and TRBJ2-5; D call uncertain. Trimming stripped 4 bases from V and 4 bases from J, with 11 bases between. Germline V gene sequence: CDR1 SGHRS, CDR2 YFSETQ. CDR3 length: 13 residues. This chain's CDR3 is CASSRVLGETQYF. As DNA, the CDR3 is TGCGCCAGCAGCCGTGTCTTGGGAGAGACCCAGTACTTC.

By proportion, this clone is medium-sized. V usage is TRBV28 and J usage is TRBJ1-2; D gene ambiguous. Trimming shortened V by 3 bases and J by 6 bases, and 11 bases separated the two germline ends. The CDR3 extends over 13 amino acids. Per germline, CDR1 MDHEN and CDR2 SYDVKM. Written as DNA, the CDR3 is TGTGCCAGCAGTTTCGCGGGGAAGGATGGCTACACCTTC. Its protein product is CASSFAGKDGYTF.

This chain joins TRBV7-8 and TRBJ1-2; TRBD1 aligns across 7 bases. J gave up 2 bases and V 5 bases, and 11 bases lay outside the gene matches. The CDR3 length is 16 residues. Germline V lookup: CDR1 SGHVS, CDR2 FQNEAQ. The CDR3 is CASSPRDRSGNYGYTF. In DNA form, the CDR3 reads TGTGCCAGCAGCCCCCGGGACAGATCGGGGAACTATGGCTACACCTTC.

V and J are TRBV6-6 and TRBJ1-3, with 9 nucleotides matching TRBD1. With 2 bases clipped from V and 2 bases from J, the junction kept 4 bases outside the gene matches. The CDR3 extends over 16 amino acids. The germline gives CDR1 MNHNY, CDR2 SVGAGI (reference sequence). This chain's CDR3 is CASSYLGQGAGNTIYF. The CDR3 DNA sequence: TGTGCCAGCAGTTACCTGGGACAGGGTGCTGGAAACACCATATATTTT.

In this sample, this clone is medium-sized (0.01 to 0.1%). The chain carries TRBV2 and TRBJ1-5; D not resolved. The CDR3 sequence is 12 residues long. Germline values: CDR1 SNHLY, CDR2 FYNNEI. The V end was cut by 8 bases, the J end by 3 bases, with 8 bases between. CDR3 sequence: CASHKYNQPQHF. In nucleotides, the CDR3 is TGTGCCAGCCATAAATACAATCAGCCCCAGCATTTT.

In its sample, this clone was seen a few times. This chain links TRBV10-3 with TRBJ2-1; D tentatively reads TRBD1 or TRBD2 (5 bases each). The V end was cut by 3 bases, the J end by 8 bases, with 8 bases between. Per germline, CDR1 ENHRY and CDR2 SYGVKD. The CDR3 has 12 residues. CDR3: CAISEPGHEQFF. The CDR3 DNA reads TGTGCCATCAGTGAACCGGGACATGAGCAGTTCTTC.

The chain has TRBV27 and TRBJ1-4; perhaps TRBD1 as D (6 bases). Germline-derived CDR1 and CDR2 are MNHEY and SMNVEV (reference sequence). Trimming shortened V by 8 bases and J by 8 bases, and 15 bases separated the two germline ends. The CDR3 is made up of 13 amino acids. The CDR3 nucleotides read TGTGCCAGCGCCAGGGGACGTGAAGAAAAACTGTTTTTT. Translation: CASARGREEKLFF.